Below, one T cell receptor beta chain is given with its context. These data come from a study of blood T cell repertoires in COVID-19. Clones were sequenced by immunoSEQ multiplex PCR, and TCRdb holds only the in-frame ones, with some missing. The table includes around 63,000 clones, around 91% detected once. The CDR3 loop spans 13 amino acids. Losses at the gene ends were 5 bases for V and 7 bases for J; bases not matched to a gene: 6. Sample: peripheral blood. This receptor was taken from a woman in her fifties or sixties with COVID-19, enrolled during active disease. The V gene is TRBV12-3 or TRBV12-4, the J gene TRBJ2-7, with TRBD1 matching over 9 bases. The CDR3 reads CASSRQGGGEQYF. The CDR3 DNA reads TGTGCCAGCAGTCGACAGGGGGGAGGGGAGCAGTACTTC.